Reported below is one T cell receptor beta chain. This CDR3 has 12 amino acids. Germline-derived CDR1 and CDR2 are SGHNT and YENEEA. Trimming cost V 5 bases and J 2 bases, with 6 bases left between them. A multiplex PCR was run with 60 Vbeta primers and 13 Jbeta primers. Profiled with immunoSEQ multiplex PCR; TCRdb holds only in-frame clones, not every one. Of more than 80,000 clones listed, roughly 80% are singletons. The sample belongs to a study of cytomegalovirus exposure and HLA in healthy donors. This clonotype was sampled from a man in his sixties in good health and CMV-seronegative. The J gene is TRBJ1-2, the V gene TRBV11-3; D uncertain. Sequencing was done on a sample of PBMCs. The CDR3 here is CASSNKNYGYTF. The CDR3 coding sequence is TGTGCCAGCAGCAATAAAAACTATGGCTACACCTTC.